There are a few counts of the clone carrying this TCR beta chain. Every sample gave at least 5 micrograms of total RNA when it was extracted. This record belongs to a study of blood T cells in healthy people across ages. The second PCR ran roughly 6 to 12 cycles with a sample-barcoded 5' primer and J-beta primers. Each CDR3 protein is one row after TCRdb ran MiXCR on the 5' RACE reads. The table has roughly 2 million distinct CDR3 sequences, roughly 52% seen once. The sample consisted of blood. The clonotype comes from a woman in her forties in good health.

The CDR3 DNA follows: TGTGCCATTCGGGACACCAGCACAGATACGCAGTATTTT. Amino acid sequence: CAIRDTSTDTQYF. The V call is TRBV10-3, the J call TRBJ2-3; a possible D gene is TRBD1 (6 bases). The CDR3 loop spans 13 amino acids. Germline V gives CDR1 ENHRY, CDR2 SYGVKD. Trimming shortened V by 9 bases and J by 0 bases, and 10 bases separated the two germline ends.